Below, 21 T cell receptor beta chains from the same sample are listed, as sequenced in a study of T cells in Graves' hyperthyroidism and ophthalmopathy. Authors of the study amplified TCR beta CDR3 regions from RNA transcripts. The TCR CDR3 was amplified in a first-round RT-PCR using the HTBI primer set. A single record per CDR3 protein comes from TCRdb applying MiXCR to the multiplex PCR reads. The table lists 250,000 to 300,000 distinct CDR3 sequences, approximately 14% of them singletons. Sequenced sample: blood. These receptors all stem from a woman between 35 and 50 years old with Graves' hyperthyroidism that later progressed to Graves' ophthalmopathy.

This clonotype was observed at least ten times. The gene calls are TRBV20-1 and TRBJ2-6; D ambiguous. Germline CDR1 and CDR2: DFQATT and SNEGSKA (reference sequence). CDR3 length: 14 amino acids. Trimming took off 5 bases at V and 0 bases at J, with 8 bases between the two ends. CDR3 loop: CSALQLSGANVLTF. In DNA form, the CDR3 reads TGCAGTGCTCTACAGCTCTCTGGGGCCAACGTCCTGACTTTC.

Comments on this clonotype: A much larger clonotype is one base distant, so this may be a read error. This CDR3 fails to terminate in the conserved phenylalanine or tryptophan, so it likely reflects a read error. CDR3 protein: CASSEASLGFYEQYL. In DNA, the CDR3 is TGTGCCAGCAGTGAAGCCTCCCTGGGATTCTACGAGCAGTACCTC. The rearrangement uses TRBV7-2 and TRBJ2-7; the D is unclear. V shed 6 bases and J shed 3 bases, with 18 bases lying between them. Germline assignment: CDR1 SGHTA and CDR2 FQGNSA. The CDR3 has 15 amino acids.

This clonotype has a count of ten or more. The V gene is TRBV19, the J gene TRBJ1-1; D is perhaps TRBD1 (6 bases). The V and J ends lost 5 bases and 1 base respectively, with 11 bases between them. The germline V gene encodes CDR1 LNHDA and CDR2 SQIVND (reference sequence). This CDR3 region has 14 residues. This chain's CDR3 is CASSEGQPNTEAFF. As DNA, the CDR3 is TGTGCCAGTAGTGAGGGACAACCGAACACTGAAGCTTTCTTT.

This clonotype was counted many times. This chain joins TRBV7-2 and TRBJ2-1; TRBD2 matches 12 bases. Germline CDR1 is SGHTA and CDR2 is FQGNSA. The CDR3 runs 18 residues. The V segment lost 4 bases and the J segment 8 bases; nucleotides outside the gene matches: 15. In DNA form, the CDR3 reads TGTGCCAGCAGCTCCTTATCCTTTGGACTAGCGGGACGAGATGAGCAGTTCTTC. Residues: CASSSLSFGLAGRDEQFF.

This clonotype was counted many times. The chain joins TRBV28 to TRBJ2-1, with TRBD2 matching 11 bases. CDR3 length equals 15 residues. CDR1 and CDR2 (germline): MDHEN, SYDVKM. J was trimmed by 7 bases and V by 6 bases; bases with no gene match: 8. The CDR3 bases are TGTGCCAGCAGGGAACTAGCGGGAGAGAATAATGAGCAGTTCTTC. Translation: CASRELAGENNEQFF.

In this sample, this clonotype turned up a few times. The chain is built from TRBV18 and TRBJ2-7; D is perhaps TRBD1 (6 bases). The CDR3 is made up of 14 amino acids. V dropped 3 bases and J dropped 2 bases, with 11 bases sitting between them. CDR1 is KGHSH and CDR2 is LQKENI in the germline V gene. The CDR3 bases are TGTGCCAGCTCACCCTGGGACAAAACCTACGAGCAGTACTTC. Encoded protein: CASSPWDKTYEQYF.

This rearrangement joins TRBV6-2 or TRBV6-3 to TRBJ1-6; D might be TRBD1 (5 bases). The CDR3 runs to 13 residues. Germline V gene lookup returns CDR1 MNHEY and CDR2 SVGEGT. Trimming took 2 bases from V and 10 from J, leaving 9 bases between them. The CDR3 loop is CASSYTTDSPLHF. The CDR3 nucleotides are TGTGCCAGCAGTTACACGACAGACTCACCCCTCCACTTT.

This clonotype is medium-sized. The rearrangement links TRBV11-2 to TRBJ2-5, with D perhaps matching TRBD2 (5 bases). V lost 5 bases and J 5 bases, leaving 9 bases between the germline ends. This CDR3 region has 12 residues. Germline V gene lookup returns CDR1 SGHAT and CDR2 FQNNGV. Here the CDR3 DNA reads TGTGCCAGCAGCGAGGGATGGGAGACCCAGTACTTC. Encoded protein: CASSEGWETQYF.

This clonotype has a count of ten or more. The chain joins TRBV25-1 to TRBJ2-1; TRBD2 matches 13 bases. The CDR3 extends over 19 amino acids. The V gene's germline CDR1 is MGHDK and CDR2 SYGVNS. The V gene end was trimmed by 2 bases and the J gene end by 3 bases; junction bases not matched to a gene: 10. CDR3 protein: CASSELGPTSGRYYNEQFF. The CDR3 DNA sequence: TGTGCCAGCAGTGAACTCGGACCGACTAGCGGGAGGTACTACAATGAGCAGTTCTTC.

This clonotype was seen ten or more times. V is TRBV10-3 and J is TRBJ1-2, with 8 bases identical to TRBD1. The CDR3 covers 13 residues. Trimming took 5 bases from V and 6 from J; bases not matched to a gene: 5. From germline, CDR1 is ENHRY and CDR2 SYGVKD. CDR3: CAISSRGPHGYTF. Written as DNA, the CDR3 is TGTGCCATCAGTTCCAGGGGGCCCCATGGCTACACCTTC.

This clonotype was picked up many times. The chain uses TRBV6-1 and TRBJ2-7; the match to TRBD2 covers 8 bases. The CDR3 spans 15 residues. Germline values: CDR1 MNHNS, CDR2 SASEGT. Losses at the gene ends were 6 bases for V and 5 bases for J; bases not matched to a gene: 12. The CDR3 sequence is CASSLGEATSDEQYF. For the CDR3, the DNA is TGTGCCAGCAGCCTCGGGGAAGCGACTAGCGACGAGCAGTACTTC.

There are many counts of this clonotype. The gene calls are TRBV2 and TRBJ1-4; tentative D call: TRBD1 (5 bases). V dropped 10 bases and J dropped 7 bases, with 22 bases sitting between them. CDR1 is SNHLY, CDR2 FYNNEI, per germline. The CDR3 spans 15 residues. CDR3 region: CATKPLRDGSEKLFF. The DNA of the CDR3 is TGTGCCACAAAGCCCCTCCGGGACGGAAGTGAAAAACTGTTTTTT. Supplemented by reference TRBV2 and TRBJ1-4, the full variable domain reads EPEVTQTPSHQVTQMGQEVILRCVPISNHLYFYWYRQILGQKVEFLVSFYNNEISEKSEIFDDQFSVERPDGSNFTLKIRSTKLEDSAMYFCATKPLRDGSEKLFFGSGTQLSVL.

There are many counts of this clonotype. The rearrangement links TRBV9 to TRBJ2-3; D is unclear. The germline V gene has CDR1 SGDLS and CDR2 YYNGEE. CDR3 length: 15 amino acids. V gave up 4 bases and J gave up 5 bases, with 17 bases separating them. CDR3 protein: CASSLGYPIRDTQYF. The DNA of the CDR3 is TGTGCCAGCAGCCTGGGGTACCCGATCCGAGATACGCAGTATTTT. The full variable domain, its missing parts supplied by reference TRBV9 and TRBJ2-3, is DSGVTQTPKHLITATGQRVTLRCSPRSGDLSVYWYQQSLDQGLQFLIQYYNGEERAKGNILERFSAQQFPDLHSELNLSSLELGDSALYFCASSLGYPIRDTQYFGPGTRLTVL.

At least ten counts were recorded for this clonotype. The rearrangement uses TRBV20-1 and TRBJ1-3; no clear D gene. Germline assignment: CDR1 DFQATT and CDR2 SNEGSKA (reference sequence). This CDR3 spans 14 amino acids. V was trimmed by 6 bases and J by 2 bases, leaving 14 bases between them. CDR3 region: CSAMGLGTGNTIYF. CDR3 DNA sequence: TGCAGTGCCATGGGGTTGGGGACTGGAAACACCATATATTTT.

This clonotype was counted ten times or more. This rearrangement joins TRBV19 to TRBJ1-2; 7 bases line up with TRBD1. With V trimmed by 4 bases and J by 0 bases, 5 bases remained unmatched. Germline V gene sequence: CDR1 LNHDA, CDR2 SQIVND (reference sequence). The CDR3 loop spans 15 amino acids. The CDR3 region is CASSKSGTANYGYTF. For the CDR3, the DNA is TGTGCCAGTAGTAAATCCGGGACAGCTAACTATGGCTACACCTTC.

The V and J genes are TRBV2 and TRBJ1-1; D might be TRBD1 (5 bases). V was clipped by 4 bases and J by 1 base, with 19 bases between them. Looked up from germline, CDR1 is SNHLY and CDR2 is FYNNEI. There are 17 residues in the CDR3. The CDR3 is CASSGGRVASWNTEAFF. Here the CDR3 DNA reads TGTGCCAGCAGTGGGGGGAGGGTCGCTAGCTGGAACACTGAAGCTTTCTTT.

This clonotype has ten or more counts. V and J are TRBV11-3 and TRBJ2-7; 11 positions match TRBD1. The CDR3 spans 15 residues. The V gene end was trimmed by 3 bases and the J gene end by 7 bases; junction bases not matched to a gene: 8. The germline V gene has CDR1 SGHNT and CDR2 YENEEA. As DNA, the CDR3 is TGTGCCAGCAGCTTGGGGGACAGGGGGATTGAAGAGCAGTACTTC. This sequence encodes CASSLGDRGIEEQYF.

This clonotype was recorded at least ten times. V gene TRBV19 combines with J gene TRBJ2-7; D might be TRBD2 (6 bases). Germline V gene data show CDR1 as LNHDA and CDR2 as SQIVND (reference sequence). V was trimmed by 3 bases and J by 7 bases, leaving 13 bases between them. The CDR3 has 13 residues. The CDR3 loop is CASSIPPAGEQYF. CDR3 nucleotide sequence: TGTGCCAGTAGTATCCCCCCGGCGGGGGAGCAGTACTTC.

This clonotype was detected ten times or more. The J gene is TRBJ2-5, the V gene TRBV3-1; 7 nucleotides line up with TRBD1. Germline V lookup: CDR1 LGHDT, CDR2 YNNKEL (reference sequence). The CDR3 extends over 15 amino acids. V lost 1 base to trimming and J lost 1 base; unmatched junction nucleotides: 3. The CDR3 DNA is TGTGCCAGCAGCCAAGGTTCAGGGGGCCAAGAGACCCAGTACTTC. Its translation is CASSQGSGGQETQYF.

This clonotype was detected only once. The rearrangement uses TRBV28 and TRBJ2-1, with 9 bases lining up with TRBD2. Germline values: CDR1 MDHEN, CDR2 SYDVKM. The CDR3 totals 21 residues. Unmatched junction bases numbered 23, after V lost 7 bases and J lost 1 base. The CDR3 coding sequence is TGTGCCAGCATCATCCCACCGACTAGCGGACGACCCCTCCGTTCCTACAATGAGCAGTTCTTC. This translates into CASIIPPTSGRPLRSYNEQFF.

This chain links TRBV19 with TRBJ2-2; TRBD1 might be the D (6 bases). This CDR3 contains 12 residues. Germline V gene sequence: CDR1 LNHDA, CDR2 SQIVND (reference sequence). The ends were cut back, 8 bases at V and 6 bases at J, with 10 bases in the middle. CDR3 bases: TGTGCCAGTCTTCAGGGGTCCGGGGAGCTGTTTTTT. Encoded protein: CASLQGSGELFF.